This TCR beta chain emerged from a study of blood T cell repertoires in COVID-19. The repertoire was sequenced with immunoSEQ multiplex PCR; TCRdb's copy has only in-frame clones and lacks some. The sample has under 250,000 clones, roughly 80% seen once. The receptor's source is a woman in her thirties or forties who had been exposed to COVID-19. The specimen sequenced was PBMCs or T cells enriched from blood (not recorded which).

The CDR3 sequence is CASSYHDRDKQYF. CDR3 nucleotides: TGTGCCAGCAGTTATCACGACAGGGACAAGCAGTACTTC. The chain carries TRBV6-5 and TRBJ2-7; 7 bases fit TRBD1. Looked up from germline, CDR1 is MNHEY and CDR2 is SVGAGI. Trimming cost V 3 bases and J 8 bases; bases outside gene matches: 7. There are 13 residues in the CDR3.